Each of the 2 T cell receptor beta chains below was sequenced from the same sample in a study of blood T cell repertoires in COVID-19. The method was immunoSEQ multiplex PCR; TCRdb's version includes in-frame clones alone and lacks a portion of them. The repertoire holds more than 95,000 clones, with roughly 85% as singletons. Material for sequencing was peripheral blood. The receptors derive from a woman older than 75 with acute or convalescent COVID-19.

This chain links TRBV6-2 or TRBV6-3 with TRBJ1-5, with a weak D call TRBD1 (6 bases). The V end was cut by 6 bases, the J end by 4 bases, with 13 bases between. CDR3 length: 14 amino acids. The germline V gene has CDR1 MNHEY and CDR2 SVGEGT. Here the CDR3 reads CASSQQGRNQPQHF. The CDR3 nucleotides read TGTGCCAGCAGCCAACAGGGCAGAAATCAGCCCCAGCATTTT.

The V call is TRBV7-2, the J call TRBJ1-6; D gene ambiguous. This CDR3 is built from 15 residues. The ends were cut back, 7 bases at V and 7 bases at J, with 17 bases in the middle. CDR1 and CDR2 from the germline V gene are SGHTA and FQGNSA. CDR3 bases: TGTGCCAGCATCACCCCTGGGCACAGAAATTCACCCCTCCACTTT. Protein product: CASITPGHRNSPLHF.